A selection of T cell receptor beta chains follows, all from one sample in a study of T cell responses to AZD1222 COVID-19 vaccine. TCRdb's table, derived via immunoSEQ multiplex PCR, lists solely in-frame clones and lacks some. Seen here are 200,000 or so clones, about nine tenths observed once, and the top ten hold 2.5% to 3%. The source material was peripheral blood, sampled on day 0 of MenACWY control vaccination. These receptors were obtained from an adult in good health. Each CDR3 is given with its conserved first and last residue. The D gene is left open where the match is weak. A clone size is listed for some rows: how often the clone was seen (once, few, many), or a class if it is expanded.

V gene	D gene	clone size	J gene	CDR3 DNA	CDR3 protein
TRBV25-1	NA	many	TRBJ2-7	TGTGCCAGCAGTGAATTAGGGGGAGGACTCTACGAGCAGTACTTC	CASSELGGGLYEQYF
TRBV5-1	TRBD2	NA	TRBJ2-3	TGCGCCAGCAGCCCGGGGACTAGCGGGATCACAGATACGCAGTATTTT	CASSPGTSGITDTQYF
TRBV25-1	NA	NA	TRBJ2-1	TGTGCCAGCAGTGAATATCAGGGAAATGAGCAGTTCTTC	CASSEYQGNEQFF
TRBV9	TRBD1	NA	TRBJ1-4	TGTGCCAGCAGCGCAGGGGGATTAGCTAATGAAAAACTGTTTTTT	CASSAGGLANEKLFF
TRBV19	NA	NA	TRBJ1-2	TGTGCCAGTAGCTCGGGGGCGCGAGGCTACACCTTC	CASSSGARGYTF
TRBV20-1	NA	NA	TRBJ1-2	TGCAGTGGCCAGGGTAATGGTGGCTACACCTTC	CSGQGNGGYTF
TRBV6-2/TRBV6-3	NA	NA	TRBJ2-2	TGTGCCAGCAGTTACGCGGGGGCGAGCACCGGGGAGCTGTTTTTT	CASSYAGASTGELFF
TRBV18	NA	NA	TRBJ2-2	TGTGCCAGCTCACCCTTATCAGCCGGCGACACCGGGGAGCTGTTTTTT	CASSPLSAGDTGELFF
TRBV10-3	TRBD1	NA	TRBJ1-2	TGTGCCACCCGTCCCGGGACAGGGATGAACTATGGCTACACCTTC	CATRPGTGMNYGYTF
TRBV7-9	NA	NA	TRBJ2-2	TGTGCCAGCATCCCTTACGGGGAAACCGGGGAGCTGTTTTTT	CASIPYGETGELFF
TRBV5-1	TRBD1	NA	TRBJ1-1	TGCGCCAGCAGCTTGGCCTGGAGGGGGCGGGGGACTGAAGCTTTCTTT	CASSLAWRGRGTEAFF
TRBV9	NA	NA	TRBJ1-1	TGTGCCAGCAGCGTAGGGGTGGGGAGGAGCACTGAAGCTTTCTTT	CASSVGVGRSTEAFF
TRBV6-5	NA	NA	TRBJ1-6	TGTGCCAGCAGTTACAATGGGCAGGGCTATAATTCACCCCTCCACTTT	CASSYNGQGYNSPLHF
TRBV30	TRBD2	NA	TRBJ2-1	TGTGCCTGGAGTCTGACTAGCGGGAGGGATGAGCAGTTCTTC	CAWSLTSGRDEQFF
TRBV6-2/TRBV6-3	NA	NA	TRBJ1-1	TGTGCCAGCAGTTACAGGAGGGTGAACACTGAAGCTTTCTTT	CASSYRRVNTEAFF
TRBV2	NA	NA	TRBJ1-4	TGTGCCAGCTCAGAGGGTGAAAAACTGTTTTTT	CASSEGEKLFF
TRBV5-8	NA	NA	TRBJ2-2	TGTGCCAGCAGCTTCCTAAGGGGTATTGCCGGGGAGCTGTTTTTT	CASSFLRGIAGELFF
TRBV29-1	NA	NA	TRBJ2-2	TGCAGGGGTAACTCGGGGGAGCTGTTTTTT	CRGNSGELFF
TRBV13	TRBD2	NA	TRBJ2-1	TGTGCCAGCAGCTTAGGAGCTAGCGGCTACAATGAGCAGTTCTTC	CASSLGASGYNEQFF
TRBV25-1	TRBD1	NA	TRBJ2-5	TGTGCCAGCAGTCCAAAGACAGGGGTAGAGACCCAGTACTTC	CASSPKTGVETQYF
TRBV28	NA	NA	TRBJ1-5	TGTGCCAGCAGCCCACAGGGAAGCAATCAGCCCCAGCATTTT	CASSPQGSNQPQHF
TRBV4-1	NA	NA	TRBJ2-1	TGCGCCAGCAGCCAAGGTCCAGGCTCCGAGGAGCAGTTCTTC	CASSQGPGSEEQFF
TRBV30	TRBD2	once	TRBJ2-1	TGTGCCTGGAGTGTAATGGGAGCTAGCGGGACCTATGAGCAGTTCTTC	CAWSVMGASGTYEQFF
TRBV14	NA	NA	TRBJ1-1	TGTGCCAGCAGCTCCATGATAGCTGAAGCTTTCTTT	CASSSMIAEAFF
TRBV6-5	TRBD1	NA	TRBJ2-7	TGTGCCAGCAGTTCCCTCGGACAGGGTATCTACGAGCAGTACTTC	CASSSLGQGIYEQYF
TRBV6-5	TRBD1	once	TRBJ1-2	TGTGCCGCGACGACAGGGGGCGGTGGCTACACCTTC	CAATTGGGGYTF
TRBV30	NA	NA	TRBJ1-1	TGTATCCTACAGGTTAACACTGAAGCTTTCTTT	CILQVNTEAFF
TRBV19	NA	NA	TRBJ2-7	TGTGCCAGTAGTATTAGAAGTGACAAGCCCTACGAGCAGTACTTC	CASSIRSDKPYEQYF
TRBV7-9	TRBD1	NA	TRBJ1-2	TGTGCCAGCAGTCCCCGGGACAGTATCTATGGCTACACCTTC	CASSPRDSIYGYTF
TRBV20-1	NA	few	TRBJ2-1	TGCAGTGCGTATTTAAGTGAGCAGTTCTTC	CSAYLSEQFF
TRBV11-2	NA	NA	TRBJ2-3	TGTGCCAGCAGTCTGCTCCCGGGAGATACGCAGTATTTT	CASSLLPGDTQYF
TRBV2	TRBD2	NA	TRBJ2-2	TGTGCCAGCGGGAGGACTAGCGGAAACACCGGGGAGCTGTTTTTT	CASGRTSGNTGELFF
TRBV28	TRBD1	NA	TRBJ1-3	TGTGCCAGCAGTTTAGGACAGGGAAGTGGAAACACCATATATTTT	CASSLGQGSGNTIYF
TRBV5-4	NA	NA	TRBJ2-3	TGTGCCAGCAGCTTCCCCGATGGCACAGATACGCAGTATTTT	CASSFPDGTDTQYF
TRBV7-9	NA	NA	TRBJ1-1	TGTGCCAGCAGCTTAGTTTCCTCTGAAGCTTTCTTT	CASSLVSSEAFF
TRBV12-2	NA	NA	TRBJ2-7	TGTGCAAGTCGCACGCGCAGGGGGCCAAGCTACGAGCAGTACTTC	CASRTRRGPSYEQYF
TRBV28	NA	NA	TRBJ1-2	TGTGCCAGCAGTTTTCTCAGGGCTGGAGGGGGTGGCTACACCTTC	CASSFLRAGGGGYTF
TRBV15	NA	once	TRBJ2-5	TGTGCCACCAGCAGAGATCGGCACCCAGGGACCCAGTACTTC	CATSRDRHPGTQYF
TRBV9	NA	NA	TRBJ2-3	TGTGCCAGCAGCGTAGCTCGGGGGACCACAGATACGCAGTATTTT	CASSVARGTTDTQYF
TRBV29-1	TRBD2	NA	TRBJ2-1	TGCAGCGTTGGCGGGGGGGCGAATGAGCAGTTCTTC	CSVGGGANEQFF
TRBV6-1	NA	once	TRBJ1-5	TGTGCCAGCAGTGAATACCCCAATCAGCCCCAGCATTTT	CASSEYPNQPQHF
TRBV7-2	TRBD2	NA	TRBJ2-1	TGTGCCAGCAGTCTTAGCGGGAGGACCTACAATGAGCAGTTCTTC	CASSLSGRTYNEQFF
TRBV19	NA	once	TRBJ1-5	TGTGCCAGTAGTATAACAGGAGATCAGCCCCAGCATTTT	CASSITGDQPQHF
TRBV20-1	TRBD2	NA	TRBJ2-1	TGCAGTGCTAGTCCCGGGACTAGCGCTTACAATGAGCAGTTCTTC	CSASPGTSAYNEQFF
TRBV28	NA	NA	TRBJ2-1	TGTGCCAGCAGATTTAGCCGGGGGAATGAGCAGTTCTTC	CASRFSRGNEQFF
TRBV7-9	NA	few	TRBJ2-1	TGTGCCAGCAGCCACCCGACAGACGATGAGCAGTTCTTC	CASSHPTDDEQFF
TRBV7-9	TRBD2	NA	TRBJ2-3	TGTGCCAGCAGCTTACGAATCCTAGCGGGGGGGAGCACAGATACGCAGTATTTT	CASSLRILAGGSTDTQYF
TRBV9	TRBD1	NA	TRBJ2-5	TGTGCCAGCAGCGTTCAGGGGGCGAAAGAGACCCAGTACTTC	CASSVQGAKETQYF
TRBV7-2	NA	NA	TRBJ2-1	TGTGCCAGCAGCTTAGGGCAGGGGGGCGATGAGCAGTTCTTC	CASSLGQGGDEQFF
TRBV28	NA	once	TRBJ2-1	TGTGCCAGCAAAACACCTCGTCAGATATACAATGAGCAGTTCTTC	CASKTPRQIYNEQFF
TRBV6-2/TRBV6-3	NA	NA	TRBJ2-7	TGTGCCAGCAGTTACGTCGCCTACGAGCAGTACTTC	CASSYVAYEQYF
TRBV6-5	TRBD2	NA	TRBJ2-1	TGTGCCAGCAGTTACTTGACTAGCCATGAGCAGTTCTTC	CASSYLTSHEQFF
TRBV7-9	TRBD2	NA	TRBJ2-1	TGTGCCAGCACCCTAAGGGTGGGACTAGCGGGAGCTAGTGAGCAGTTCTTC	CASTLRVGLAGASEQFF
TRBV6-5	NA	NA	TRBJ2-2	TGTGCCAGCACCATGGAACACGGGCTCGGCGGGGAGCTGTTTTTT	CASTMEHGLGGELFF
TRBV18	TRBD2	NA	TRBJ2-3	TGTGCCAGCTCACTCGGGACTAGCGTAGGTTCTAGCACAGATACGCAGTATTTT	CASSLGTSVGSSTDTQYF
TRBV9	TRBD2	once	TRBJ2-3	TGTGCCAGCAGCACGAGCGGGAGGGCCCTAGATACGCAGTATTTT	CASSTSGRALDTQYF
TRBV19	TRBD1	NA	TRBJ2-2	TGTGCCAGTAGTATAGACGCCCCCCGGACAGGGATTTTCACCGGGGAGCTGTTTTTT	CASSIDAPRTGIFTGELFF